The 17 T cell receptor beta chains below all came from one sample that was sequenced in a study of T cells expressing NK-cell markers. TCRdb reprocessed the 5' RACE reads and stores each CDR3 protein as one record, lacking DNA. The sample table includes approximately 170,000 distinct CDR3 sequences. The sequencing sample was made of blood T cells: a sorted CD56 or NKG2C T cell subset, CD4+ or CD8+ T cells, or bulk PBMC T cells (not recorded which). These receptors originate from a man aged 18 to 69 in good health.

V gene TRBV12-3 or TRBV12-4 combines with J gene TRBJ1-1; TCRdb's D call of TRBD1 is untestable without DNA. The CDR3 covers 13 residues. CDR3 sequence reads: CASSFGQGAKAFF.

V gene TRBV4-1 combines with J gene TRBJ1-1; no DNA is available, so the TRBD1 call from TCRdb remains unchecked. The germline gives CDR1 MGHRA, CDR2 YSYEKL. CDR3 length equals 14 residues. The CDR3 spells CASSHLGKGRAAFF.

The J gene is TRBJ2-1, the V gene TRBV6-6; TCRdb picks TRBD2, but there is no DNA to check that call. Germline CDR1 MNHNY, CDR2 SVGAGI (reference sequence). The CDR3 sequence is 13 residues long. The CDR3 here is CASSGSLVVEQFF.

The CDR3 loop reads CASSSLGDGSHQPQHF. The rearrangement links TRBV12-3 or TRBV12-4 to TRBJ1-5; absent DNA, TCRdb's TRBD1 call cannot be checked. This CDR3 spans 16 amino acids.

The genes are TRBV12-3 or TRBV12-4 and TRBJ1-6; the TRBD1 assignment by TCRdb is unverifiable without DNA. This CDR3 region has 16 residues. CDR3: CASSDGTGVVDSPLHF.

J is TRBJ1-4 and V is TRBV29-1. This CDR3 is built from 11 residues. Germline assignment: CDR1 SQVTM and CDR2 ANQGSEA. Here the CDR3 reads CSVRGSEKLFF. Combining the CDR3 with reference TRBV29-1 and TRBJ1-4 gives the whole variable domain SAVISQKPSRDICQRGTSLTIQCQVDSQVTMMFWYRQQPGQSLTLIATANQGSEATYESGFVIDKFPISRPNLTFSTLTVSNMSPEDSSIYLCSVRGSEKLFFGSGTQLSVL.

V is TRBV3-1 and J is TRBJ2-3. This CDR3 has 15 residues. CDR1 is LGHDT, CDR2 YNNKEL, per germline (reference sequence). The CDR3 reads CASSPPMKSTDTQYF.

The chain employs TRBV7-8 and TRBJ2-2; no DNA is available, so the TRBD1 call from TCRdb remains unchecked. Germline loops: CDR1 SGHVS, CDR2 FQNEAQ. This CDR3 is built from 19 residues. CDR3 region: CASSLAAHTAFINTGELFF.

V and J are TRBV6-5 and TRBJ1-1. The CDR3 runs 13 residues. Germline-derived CDR1 and CDR2 are MNHEY and SVGAGI. CDR3 in amino acids: CASSYMSNTEAFF.

V and J are TRBV3-1 and TRBJ1-2; the D gene TCRdb calls, TRBD1, cannot be checked with no DNA. The CDR3 consists of 15 residues. Germline assignment: CDR1 LGHDT and CDR2 YNNKEL (reference sequence). CDR3 protein: CASSPIVQGANGYTF.

The V gene is TRBV5-4, the J gene TRBJ1-2; TCRdb picks TRBD1, but there is no DNA to check that call. The CDR3 is 15 amino acids. CDR1 and CDR2 (germline): SGHNT, YYREEE (reference sequence). CDR3 sequence: CASSLVTGGTYGYTF.

The chain recombines TRBV5-1 with TRBJ1-4; lacking DNA, the TRBD1 call made by TCRdb goes unchecked. This CDR3 comprises 15 residues. Germline V gives CDR1 SGHRS, CDR2 YFSETQ. CDR3 residues: CASSPGIGSPEKLFF.

The chain links TRBV21-1 to TRBJ2-3; TCRdb selects TRBD2, and the lack of DNA leaves this call unchecked. TRBV21-1 is reported as a pseudogene. The CDR3 contains 15 residues. This CDR3 is CASSLFPGDTDTQYF.

The rearrangement links TRBV19 to TRBJ1-1. The CDR3 runs to 14 residues. Germline CDR1 is LNHDA and CDR2 is SQIVND (reference sequence). The CDR3 sequence: CASRYILGSTEAFF. Combining the CDR3 with reference TRBV19 and TRBJ1-1 gives the whole variable domain DGGITQSPKYLFRKEGQNVTLSCEQNLNHDAMYWYRQDPGQGLRLIYYSQIVNDFQKGDIAEGYSVSREKKESFPLTVTSAQKNPTAFYLCASRYILGSTEAFFGQGTRLTVV.

V and J are TRBV4-1 and TRBJ2-1. The CDR3 is made up of 16 amino acids. Germline V gene data show CDR1 as MGHRA and CDR2 as YSYEKL. The CDR3 reads CASSQEGRGSYNEQFF.

The V and J genes are TRBV2 and TRBJ1-1; TCRdb lists TRBD1, though no DNA is available to test this call. Germline V CDR1 and CDR2: SNHLY, FYNNEI. The CDR3 covers 15 residues. The CDR3 sequence is CASTLRGIHYTEAFF.

The V gene is TRBV9, the J gene TRBJ2-6; lacking DNA, the TRBD2 call made by TCRdb goes unchecked. The CDR3 has 15 amino acids. Germline loops: CDR1 SGDLS, CDR2 YYNGEE. This CDR3 is CASSASGLWANVLTF.